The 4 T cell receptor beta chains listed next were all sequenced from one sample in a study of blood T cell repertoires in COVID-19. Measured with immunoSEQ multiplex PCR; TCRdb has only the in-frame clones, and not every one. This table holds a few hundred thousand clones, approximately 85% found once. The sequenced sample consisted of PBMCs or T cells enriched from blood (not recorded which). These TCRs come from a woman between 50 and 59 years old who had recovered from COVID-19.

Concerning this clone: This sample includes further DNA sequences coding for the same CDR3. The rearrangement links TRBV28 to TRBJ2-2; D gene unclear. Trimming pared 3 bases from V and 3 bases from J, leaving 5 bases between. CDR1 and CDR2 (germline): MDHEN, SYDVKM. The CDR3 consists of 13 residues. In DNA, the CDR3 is TGTGCCAGCAGTTTGGGCCACACCGGGGAGCTGTTTTTT. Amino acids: CASSLGHTGELFF.

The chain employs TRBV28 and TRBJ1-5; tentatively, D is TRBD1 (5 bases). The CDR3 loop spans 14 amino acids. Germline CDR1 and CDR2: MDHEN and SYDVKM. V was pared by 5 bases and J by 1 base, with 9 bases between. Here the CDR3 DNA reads TGTGCCAGCAGTCCTGGGGGGAGCAATCAGCCCCAGCATTTT. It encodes CASSPGGSNQPQHF.

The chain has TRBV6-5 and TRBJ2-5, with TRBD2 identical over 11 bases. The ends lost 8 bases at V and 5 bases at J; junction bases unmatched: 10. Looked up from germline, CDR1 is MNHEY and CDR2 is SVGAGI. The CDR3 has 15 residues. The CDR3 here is CASRPLAGGRETQYF. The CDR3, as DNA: TGTGCCAGCCGGCCCCTAGCGGGAGGTCGGGAGACCCAGTACTTC.

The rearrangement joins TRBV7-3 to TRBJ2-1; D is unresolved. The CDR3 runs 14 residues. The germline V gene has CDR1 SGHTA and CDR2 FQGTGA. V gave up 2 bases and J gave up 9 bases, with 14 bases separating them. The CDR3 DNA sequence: TGTGCCAGCAGCTTATGGGTAGCTGTCGGTGAGCAGTTCTTC. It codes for CASSLWVAVGEQFF.